Below, 32 T cell receptor beta chains from the same sample are listed, as sequenced in a study of lymphopenia after photon versus proton radiotherapy. The repertoire was sequenced with immunoSEQ multiplex PCR; TCRdb's copy has only in-frame clones and lacks some. The sample lists tens of thousands of clones, 70% to 85% occurring once. The sample here was peripheral blood, taken from a patient treated with proton-based radiotherapy. Receptor source: a woman aged 65 to 85 with pancreatic cancer.

The V and J genes are TRBV19 and TRBJ2-3; D tentatively fits TRBD1 or TRBD2 (5 bases each). The CDR3 consists of 16 residues. The germline V gene encodes CDR1 LNHDA and CDR2 SQIVND (reference sequence). Trimming cost V 3 bases and J 1 base, with 14 bases left between them. CDR3 sequence (DNA): TGTGCCAGTAGTATTAAGGTGGGGGTAGGCACAGATACGCAGTATTTT. It yields the protein CASSIKVGVGTDTQYF. Full variable domain (rest looked up from reference TRBV19 and TRBJ2-3): DGGITQSPKYLFRKEGQNVTLSCEQNLNHDAMYWYRQDPGQGLRLIYYSQIVNDFQKGDIAEGYSVSREKKESFPLTVTSAQKNPTAFYLCASSIKVGVGTDTQYFGPGTRLTVL.

V and J are TRBV6-5 and TRBJ2-3, with TRBD2 matching 9 bases. Germline lookup yields CDR1 MNHEY and CDR2 SVGAGI. The CDR3 runs to 16 residues. Trimming at V came to 3 bases and at J to 7 bases, leaving 11 bases not matched to a gene. The CDR3 sequence is CASSYYSVTSGNTQYF. The CDR3 DNA follows: TGTGCCAGCAGTTATTATTCTGTGACTAGCGGAAATACGCAGTATTTT.

This clone turned up a few times. The chain carries TRBV19 and TRBJ2-7; TRBD1 agrees at 7 bases. From germline, CDR1 is LNHDA and CDR2 SQIVND (reference sequence). CDR3 length: 15 amino acids. V shed 0 bases and J 2 bases; nucleotides not matched to a gene: 4. In DNA, the CDR3 is TGTGCCAGTAGTATAGATCAAAGGGGGCCCTACGAGCAGTACTTC. It encodes CASSIDQRGPYEQYF.

This chain links TRBV6-6 with TRBJ2-1; 9 nucleotides agree with TRBD1. With 0 bases clipped from V and 5 bases from J, the junction kept 5 bases outside the gene matches. The CDR3 has 16 residues. Germline-derived CDR1 and CDR2 are MNHNY and SVGAGI (reference sequence). Here the CDR3 DNA reads TGTGCCAGCAGTTACTCGACCGGGACAGGGAACAATGAGCAGTTCTTC. Its translation is CASSYSTGTGNNEQFF.

The chain carries TRBV4-1 and TRBJ1-2; no firm D call. CDR3 size: 16 residues. With 4 bases removed from V and 4 bases from J, the gap between germline ends came to 19 bases. The germline V gene encodes CDR1 MGHRA and CDR2 YSYEKL. The CDR3 DNA reads TGCGCCAGCAGCCGAAATAAGAACCGAAAGACCTATGGCTACACCTTC. It translates to CASSRNKNRKTYGYTF.

This clone has only a few counts. The V and J genes are TRBV15 and TRBJ1-1, with 7 positions matching TRBD1. The junction had 7 bases not matched to a gene; V was cut back by 0 bases and J by 6 bases. The V gene's germline CDR1 is LNHNV and CDR2 YYDKDF (reference sequence). CDR3 length equals 15 residues. In nucleotides, the CDR3 is TGTGCCACCAGCAGAGATCCCAGGGGGGGAGCTGAAGCTTTCTTT. It translates to CATSRDPRGGAEAFF.

The chain joins TRBV9 to TRBJ2-3; D may match TRBD1 or TRBD2 (6 bases each). The CDR3 runs 13 residues. The germline V and J ends were trimmed by 0 bases and 11 bases, with 13 bases remaining between them. Germline assignment: CDR1 SGDLS and CDR2 YYNGEE. For the CDR3, the DNA is TGTGCCAGCAGCGTAGCTAACGGGGGCGGGCAGTATTTT. Amino acids: CASSVANGGGQYF.

The chain joins TRBV5-1 to TRBJ2-1; D ambiguous. This CDR3 is 14 amino acids long. The V end lost 9 bases, the J end lost 5 bases, and 18 bases lay between the germline ends. Germline V gene sequence: CDR1 SGHRS, CDR2 YFSETQ. The CDR3 nucleotides are TGCGCCACTTCAACGGTCTACGGCGACAATGAGCAGTTCTTC. This translates into CATSTVYGDNEQFF.

The V call is TRBV28, the J call TRBJ2-3, with D perhaps TRBD2 (6 bases). The germline V gene encodes CDR1 MDHEN and CDR2 SYDVKM. The ends were cut back, 2 bases at V and 3 bases at J, with 27 bases in the middle. CDR3 length: 20 residues. The CDR3 here is CASSLGGSGIGLAGTDTQYF. CDR3 sequence (DNA): TGTGCCAGCAGTTTAGGGGGGTCGGGAATTGGTTTAGCAGGGACAGATACGCAGTATTTT.

The chain uses TRBV7-3 and TRBJ2-5; D might be TRBD2 (6 bases). Germline loops: CDR1 SGHTA, CDR2 FQGTGA. The CDR3 is 15 amino acids. The V gene lost 1 base and the J gene lost 5 bases, with 14 bases spanning the gap. The CDR3 protein is CASSLIAANQETQYF. CDR3 in DNA: TGTGCCAGCAGCTTAATAGCGGCAAATCAGGAGACCCAGTACTTC. The entire variable domain, with the rest obtained from reference TRBV7-3 and TRBJ2-5, is as follows: GAGVSQTPSNKVTEKGKYVELRCDPISGHTALYWYRQSLGQGPEFLIYFQGTGAADDSGLPNDRFFAVRPEGSVSTLKIQRTERGDSAVYLCASSLIAANQETQYFGPGTRLLVL.

This clone appeared a few times. This rearrangement joins TRBV16 to TRBJ2-1, with D uncertain. Germline CDR1 reads KGHSY; CDR2 reads FQNENV. V lost 5 bases and J 7 bases, leaving 9 bases between the germline ends. This CDR3 contains 12 residues. The DNA of the CDR3 is TGTGCCAGCAGCGCGCGGCTGAATGAGCAGTTCTTC. Its translation: CASSARLNEQFF.

The rearrangement uses TRBV14 and TRBJ2-5, with D possibly called TRBD1 or TRBD2 (6 bases each). The CDR3 runs to 18 residues. V lost 0 bases and J 1 base, leaving 18 bases between the germline ends. CDR1 is SGHDN, CDR2 FVKESK, per germline. In DNA form, the CDR3 reads TGTGCCAGCAGCCAAGATATCGGGGGACACCCCTTCCAAGAGACCCAGTACTTC. The encoded protein is CASSQDIGGHPFQETQYF.

The chain employs TRBV6-5 and TRBJ2-3; possible D gene TRBD1, 7 bases. CDR3 length equals 15 residues. V lost 6 bases and J 1 base, leaving 14 bases between the germline ends. The germline V gene encodes CDR1 MNHEY and CDR2 SVGAGI. The CDR3 protein is CASRRQGLGTDTQYF. CDR3 coding DNA: TGTGCCAGCAGGAGACAGGGACTCGGCACAGATACGCAGTATTTT.

This chain links TRBV27 with TRBJ2-1; D ambiguous. Germline loops: CDR1 MNHEY, CDR2 SMNVEV (reference sequence). V lost 6 bases and J 2 bases, leaving 14 bases between the germline ends. The CDR3 length is 15 residues. Written as DNA, the CDR3 is TGTGCCAGCAGCCCCAGCTTGGGAACCTACAATGAGCAGTTCTTC. This gives the protein CASSPSLGTYNEQFF.

This sequence joins TRBV5-6 and TRBJ2-7; 12 bases fit TRBD1. Germline loops: CDR1 SGHDT, CDR2 YYEEEE. The J segment lost 3 bases and the V segment lost 4 bases, leaving 5 bases of the junction unmatched. The CDR3 spans 15 residues. CDR3 sequence reads: CASSTGQGANYEQYF. Written as DNA, the CDR3 is TGTGCCAGCAGCACGGGACAGGGGGCTAACTACGAGCAGTACTTC. The full variable domain, in which reference TRBV5-6 and TRBJ2-7 provide the parts outside the CDR3, is DAGVTQSPTHLIKTRGQQVTLRCSPKSGHDTVSWYQQALGQGPQFIFQYYEEEERQRGNFPDRFSGHQFPNYSSELNVNALLLGDSALYLCASSTGQGANYEQYFGPGTRLTVT.

The rearrangement links TRBV27 to TRBJ1-1; D uncertain. Germline loops: CDR1 MNHEY, CDR2 SMNVEV (reference sequence). Deletions cut 8 bases from V and 5 bases from J, with 12 bases between. CDR3 length: 12 residues. The CDR3 loop reads CASFSGVTEAFF. The CDR3 DNA reads as TGTGCCAGCTTTTCCGGGGTTACTGAAGCTTTCTTT.

This clone has just one count. The V gene is TRBV18, the J gene TRBJ1-3, with 8 bases lining up with TRBD1. The CDR3 consists of 16 residues. Germline V gene lookup returns CDR1 KGHSH and CDR2 LQKENI. The V gene end was trimmed by 1 base and the J gene end by 4 bases; junction bases not matched to a gene: 6. This CDR3 is CASSPLQGAAGNTIYF. The CDR3 DNA follows: TGTGCCAGCTCACCACTTCAGGGGGCGGCGGGAAACACCATATATTTT. Looking up the rest from reference TRBV18 and TRBJ1-3 gives the full variable domain: NAGVMQNPRHLVRRRGQEARLRCSPMKGHSHVYWYRQLPEEGLKFMVYLQKENIIDESGMPKERFSAEFPKEGPSILRIQQVVRGDSAAYFCASSPLQGAAGNTIYFGEGSWLTVV.

The gene calls are TRBV7-2 and TRBJ2-5, with D possibly called TRBD1 or TRBD2 (5 bases each). V was trimmed by 5 bases and J by 2 bases, leaving 15 bases between them. The CDR3 runs to 15 residues. Germline-derived CDR1 and CDR2 are SGHTA and FQGNSA. The CDR3 coding sequence is TGTGCCAGCAGCGTACCGGGGCCCGCTCAAGAGACCCAGTACTTC. It translates to CASSVPGPAQETQYF.

The chain joins TRBV5-4 to TRBJ2-5; TRBD1 aligns across 8 bases. The CDR3 contains 16 residues. CDR1 is SGHNT, CDR2 YYREEE, per germline (reference sequence). V lost 0 bases, J lost 4 bases, and 8 bases stayed unmatched. For the CDR3, the DNA is TGTGCCAGCAGCTTGGGAGGACAGGGTAGCCGAGAGACCCAGTACTTC. Amino acid sequence: CASSLGGQGSRETQYF. Full variable domain (outside the CDR3, taken from reference TRBV5-4 and TRBJ2-5): ETGVTQSPTHLIKTRGQQVTLRCSSQSGHNTVSWYQQALGQGPQFIFQYYREEENGRGNFPPRFSGLQFPNYSSELNVNALELDDSALYLCASSLGGQGSRETQYFGPGTRLLVL.

The chain recombines TRBV18 with TRBJ2-3; D is unclear. V was shortened by 0 bases and J by 1 base, with 11 bases between the two germline ends. Germline V CDR1 and CDR2: KGHSH, LQKENI. The CDR3 extends over 16 amino acids. The CDR3 protein is CASSPPGTSRTDTQYF. The CDR3, as DNA: TGTGCCAGCTCACCACCGGGAACCTCCCGCACAGATACGCAGTATTTT.

This chain uses TRBV6-5 with TRBJ1-1; possible D gene TRBD1, 5 bases. Germline V gene sequence: CDR1 MNHEY, CDR2 SVGAGI. Trimming left V 9 bases short and J 3 bases short, with 11 bases between. The CDR3 has 12 residues. Here the CDR3 reads CASGVGHTEAFF. The DNA of the CDR3 is TGTGCCAGTGGAGTGGGACACACTGAAGCTTTCTTT.

In DNA, the CDR3 is TGTGCCAGCTCACCACCGGGGGGAGTAAGGTACAATGAGCAGTTCTTC. The encoded protein is CASSPPGGVRYNEQFF. The genes are TRBV18 and TRBJ2-1, with D maybe TRBD2 (6 bases). Looked up from germline, CDR1 is KGHSH and CDR2 is LQKENI. This CDR3 spans 16 amino acids. Trimming took off 0 bases at V and 4 bases at J, with 13 bases between the two ends.

The chain recombines TRBV11-2 with TRBJ1-4, with D tentatively TRBD1 (5 bases). Germline V CDR1 and CDR2: SGHAT, FQNNGV. The V and J ends lost 5 bases and 6 bases respectively, with 16 bases between them. This CDR3 comprises 15 residues. The CDR3 protein is CASSERGPGDEKLFF. CDR3 bases: TGTGCCAGCAGCGAACGGGGCCCGGGTGATGAAAAACTGTTTTTT.

V is TRBV19 and J is TRBJ2-3, with TRBD2 as a possible D gene (6 bases). The CDR3 sequence is 16 residues long. V was pared by 2 bases and J by 2 bases, with 14 bases between. Germline V CDR1 and CDR2: LNHDA, SQIVND (reference sequence). This chain's CDR3 is CASSIWWRDSTDTQYF. The CDR3 nucleotides are TGTGCCAGTAGTATATGGTGGAGGGACTCCACAGATACGCAGTATTTT. Full variable domain (remainder filled in from reference TRBV19 and TRBJ2-3): DGGITQSPKYLFRKEGQNVTLSCEQNLNHDAMYWYRQDPGQGLRLIYYSQIVNDFQKGDIAEGYSVSREKKESFPLTVTSAQKNPTAFYLCASSIWWRDSTDTQYFGPGTRLTVL.

The CDR3 loop is CASSSFSGARFEQYF. CDR3 DNA: TGTGCCAGCAGTTCATTTAGCGGGGCCAGGTTTGAGCAGTACTTC. The chain uses TRBV28 and TRBJ2-7; TRBD2 agrees at 8 bases. This CDR3 is 15 amino acids long. With V trimmed by 4 bases and J by 7 bases, 12 bases remained unmatched. Germline V CDR1 and CDR2: MDHEN, SYDVKM.

This chain joins TRBV12-5 and TRBJ2-7, with D possibly matching TRBD1 (6 bases). The CDR3 extends over 15 amino acids. Trimming removed 0 bases at V and 0 bases at J, with 9 bases between. Germline CDR1 and CDR2: LGHNT and FRNRAP. CDR3 in DNA: TGTGCTAGTGGTTTGGTCCAGGGGAACTCCTACGAGCAGTACTTC. Its protein is CASGLVQGNSYEQYF.

This chain uses TRBV5-1 with TRBJ2-1; D gene uncertain. V lost 0 bases and J lost 5, with 9 bases in between. The CDR3 spans 14 residues. Per the germline V gene, CDR1 is SGHRS and CDR2 is YFSETQ. The CDR3 protein is CASSLAPGDNEQFF. The CDR3 DNA follows: TGCGCCAGCAGCTTGGCCCCAGGAGACAATGAGCAGTTCTTC.

The rearrangement uses TRBV6-5 and TRBJ1-3; 7 nucleotides align to TRBD1. Germline trimming cut 5 bases from V and 4 bases from J; bases unmatched to any gene: 8. CDR3 size: 15 residues. CDR1 MNHEY and CDR2 SVGAGI come from the germline V gene. CDR3 nucleotide sequence: TGTGCCAGCAGTCAGGGGGGGGCGCGGGGAAACACCATATATTTT. Residues: CASSQGGARGNTIYF.

The genes are TRBV2 and TRBJ2-1; the D call may be TRBD1 or TRBD2 (6 bases each). The germline V gene encodes CDR1 SNHLY and CDR2 FYNNEI. This CDR3 spans 15 amino acids. Trimming pared 6 bases from V and 4 bases from J, leaving 16 bases between. Here the CDR3 DNA reads TGTGCCAGCAGCCCTCCGGGGGCCTTGTACAATGAGCAGTTCTTC. As protein: CASSPPGALYNEQFF.

In this sample, this clone turned up once. V usage is TRBV7-9 and J usage is TRBJ1-3; TRBD1 might be the D (5 bases). This CDR3 is built from 15 residues. Germline loops: CDR1 SEHNR, CDR2 FQNEAQ (reference sequence). Trimming pared 0 bases from V and 9 bases from J, leaving 15 bases between. DNA of the CDR3: TGTGCCAGCAGCTTAGCCACAGGATTCGGGAGCACCATATATTTT. This codes for CASSLATGFGSTIYF.

This clone was observed once. The gene calls are TRBV27 and TRBJ2-5, with 13 bases identical to TRBD2. The trim removed 3 bases at V and 1 base at J, leaving 5 bases unmatched. The germline V gene encodes CDR1 MNHEY and CDR2 SMNVEV (reference sequence). This CDR3 region has 17 residues. The CDR3 DNA reads as TGTGCCAGCAGTTTCTCGGGACTAGCGGGGAGCCAAGAGACCCAGTACTTC. Its translation: CASSFSGLAGSQETQYF.

The chain is built from TRBV6-5 and TRBJ2-2; 9 bases are shared with TRBD2. The CDR3 spans 15 residues. The germline V gene encodes CDR1 MNHEY and CDR2 SVGAGI. After removal of 6 bases from V and 4 bases from J, the junction contained 6 bases not matched to a gene. DNA of the CDR3: TGTGCCAGCAGGGATAGCGGGAGAGGCACCGGGGAGCTGTTTTTT. Its protein product is CASRDSGRGTGELFF.